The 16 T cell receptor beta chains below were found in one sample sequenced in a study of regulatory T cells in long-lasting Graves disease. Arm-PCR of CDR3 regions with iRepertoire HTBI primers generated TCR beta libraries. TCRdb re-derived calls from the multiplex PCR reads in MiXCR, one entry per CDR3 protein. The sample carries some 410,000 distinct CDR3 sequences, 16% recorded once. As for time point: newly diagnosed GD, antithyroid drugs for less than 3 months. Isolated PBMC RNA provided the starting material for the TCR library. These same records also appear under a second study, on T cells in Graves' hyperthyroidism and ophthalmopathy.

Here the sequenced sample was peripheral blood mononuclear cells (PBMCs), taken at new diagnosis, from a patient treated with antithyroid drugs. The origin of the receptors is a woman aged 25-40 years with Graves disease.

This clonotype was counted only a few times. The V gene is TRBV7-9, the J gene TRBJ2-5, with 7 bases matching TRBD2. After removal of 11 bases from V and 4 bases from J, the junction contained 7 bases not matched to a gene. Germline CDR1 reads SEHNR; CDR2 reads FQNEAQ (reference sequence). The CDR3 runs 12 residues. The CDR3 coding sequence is TGTGCCTCTAGAGCGGGACTAGAGACCCAGTACTTC. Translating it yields CASRAGLETQYF.

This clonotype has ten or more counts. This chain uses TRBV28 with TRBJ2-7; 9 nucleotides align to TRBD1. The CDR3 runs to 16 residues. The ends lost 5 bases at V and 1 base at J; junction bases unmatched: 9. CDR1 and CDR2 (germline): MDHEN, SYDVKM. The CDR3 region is CASSGTGRTLSYEQYF. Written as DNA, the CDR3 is TGTGCCAGCAGTGGGACAGGGCGGACCCTTTCCTACGAGCAGTACTTC.

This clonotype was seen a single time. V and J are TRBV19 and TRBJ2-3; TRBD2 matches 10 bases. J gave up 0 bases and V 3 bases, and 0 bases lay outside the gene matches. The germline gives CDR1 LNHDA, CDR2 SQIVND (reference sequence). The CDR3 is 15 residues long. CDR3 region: CASSMGLASTDTQYF. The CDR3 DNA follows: TGTGCCAGTAGTATGGGACTAGCGAGCACAGATACGCAGTATTTT.

The CDR3: CASSHDRPHEQFF. The CDR3 DNA reads TGTGCCAGCAGTCATGACCGGCCCCATGAGCAGTTCTTC. The gene calls are TRBV7-9 and TRBJ2-1; D uncertain. This CDR3 has 13 amino acids. V shed 6 bases and J shed 8 bases, with 14 bases lying between them. Germline V gene sequence: CDR1 SEHNR, CDR2 FQNEAQ (reference sequence).

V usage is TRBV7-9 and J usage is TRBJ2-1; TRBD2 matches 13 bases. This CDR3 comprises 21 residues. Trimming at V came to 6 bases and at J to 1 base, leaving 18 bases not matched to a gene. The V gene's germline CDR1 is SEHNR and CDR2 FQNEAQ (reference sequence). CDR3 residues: CASSFLSGGLAGARSYNEQFF. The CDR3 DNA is TGTGCCAGCAGTTTCCTTTCCGGAGGACTAGCGGGAGCGAGATCCTACAATGAGCAGTTCTTC. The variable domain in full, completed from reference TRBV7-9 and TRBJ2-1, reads DTGVSQNPRHKITKRGQNVTFRCDPISEHNRLYWYRQTLGQGPEFLTYFQNEAQLEKSRLLSDRFSAERPKGSFSTLEIQRTEQGDSAMYLCASSFLSGGLAGARSYNEQFFGPGTRLTVL.

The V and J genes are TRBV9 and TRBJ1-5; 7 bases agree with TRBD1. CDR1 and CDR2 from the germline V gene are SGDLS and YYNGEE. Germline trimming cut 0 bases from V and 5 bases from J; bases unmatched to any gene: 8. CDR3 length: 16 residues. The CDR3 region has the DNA TGTGCCAGCAGCGTAGGCGACAGGGTCGGTGATCAGCCCCAGCATTTT. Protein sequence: CASSVGDRVGDQPQHF.

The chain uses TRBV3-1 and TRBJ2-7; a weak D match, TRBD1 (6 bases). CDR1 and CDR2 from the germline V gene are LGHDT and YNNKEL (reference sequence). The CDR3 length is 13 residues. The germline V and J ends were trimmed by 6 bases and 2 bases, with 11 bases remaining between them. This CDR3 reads CASREGGTYEQYF. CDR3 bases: TGTGCCAGCAGAGAAGGGGGAACCTACGAGCAGTACTTC.

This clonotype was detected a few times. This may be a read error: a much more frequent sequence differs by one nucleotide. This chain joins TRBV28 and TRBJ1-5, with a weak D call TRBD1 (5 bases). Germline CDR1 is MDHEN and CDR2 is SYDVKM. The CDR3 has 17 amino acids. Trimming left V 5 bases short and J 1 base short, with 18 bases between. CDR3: CASSLYYGEGSNQPQHF. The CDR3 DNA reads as TGTGCCAGCAGTCTTTATTATGGGGAGGGGAGCAATCAGCCCCAGCATTTT.

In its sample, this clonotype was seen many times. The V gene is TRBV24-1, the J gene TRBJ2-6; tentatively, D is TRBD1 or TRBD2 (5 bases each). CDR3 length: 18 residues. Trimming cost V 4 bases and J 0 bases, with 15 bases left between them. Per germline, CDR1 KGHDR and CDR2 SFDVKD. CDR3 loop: CATSDPGPSNSGANVLTF. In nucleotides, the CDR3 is TGTGCCACCAGTGACCCGGGACCAAGCAACTCTGGGGCCAACGTCCTGACTTTC.

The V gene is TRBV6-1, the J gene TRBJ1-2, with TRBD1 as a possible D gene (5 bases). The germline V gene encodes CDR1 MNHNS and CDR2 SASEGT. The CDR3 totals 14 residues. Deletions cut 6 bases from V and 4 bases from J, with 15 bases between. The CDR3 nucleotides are TGTGCCAGCAGGACCGGGGGTTCCGGCTATGGCTACACCTTC. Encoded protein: CASRTGGSGYGYTF.

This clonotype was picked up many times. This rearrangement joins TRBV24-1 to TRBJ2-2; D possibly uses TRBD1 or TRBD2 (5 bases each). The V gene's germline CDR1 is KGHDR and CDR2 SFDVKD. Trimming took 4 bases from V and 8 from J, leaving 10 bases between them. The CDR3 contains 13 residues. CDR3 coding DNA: TGTGCCACCAGTGACCGGGACGATGGGGAGCTGTTTTTT. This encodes CATSDRDDGELFF.

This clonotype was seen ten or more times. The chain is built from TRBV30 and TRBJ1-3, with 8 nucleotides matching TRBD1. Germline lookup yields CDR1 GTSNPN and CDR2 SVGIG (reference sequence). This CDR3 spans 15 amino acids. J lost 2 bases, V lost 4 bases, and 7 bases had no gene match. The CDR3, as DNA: TGTGCCTGGACCTGGGGACAGGTCGCTGGAAACACCATATATTTT. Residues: CAWTWGQVAGNTIYF.

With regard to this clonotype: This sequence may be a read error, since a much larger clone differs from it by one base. The DNA of the CDR3 is TGCAGTGCCCGAGGGACTAGCGGGCTTTATGAGCAGCTCTTC. This sequence encodes CSARGTSGLYEQLF. The chain has TRBV20-1 and TRBJ2-4; 12 bases are shared with TRBD2. The germline CDR1 and CDR2 sequences are DFQATT and SNEGSKA (reference sequence). The CDR3 has 14 amino acids.

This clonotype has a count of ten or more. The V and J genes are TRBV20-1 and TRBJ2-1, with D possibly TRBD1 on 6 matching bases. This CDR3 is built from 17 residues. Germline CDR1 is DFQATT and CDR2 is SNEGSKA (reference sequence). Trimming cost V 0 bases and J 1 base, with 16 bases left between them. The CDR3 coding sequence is TGCAGTGCTAGAGATTTCCGTCGCCAGGGGTCCTACAATGAGCAGTTCTTC. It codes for CSARDFRRQGSYNEQFF.

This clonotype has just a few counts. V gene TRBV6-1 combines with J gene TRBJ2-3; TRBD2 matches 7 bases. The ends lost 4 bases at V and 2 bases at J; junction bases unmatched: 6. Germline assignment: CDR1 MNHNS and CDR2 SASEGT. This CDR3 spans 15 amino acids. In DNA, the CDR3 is TGTGCCAGCAGTGCGGGAGGCGCGCCCACAGATACGCAGTATTTT. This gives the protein CASSAGGAPTDTQYF.

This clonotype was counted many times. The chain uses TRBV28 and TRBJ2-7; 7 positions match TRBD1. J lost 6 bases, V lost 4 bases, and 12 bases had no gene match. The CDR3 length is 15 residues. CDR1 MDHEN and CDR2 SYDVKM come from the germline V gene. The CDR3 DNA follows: TGTGCCAGCAGTTCCCCGATAGGGACAGAAGGCGAGCAGTACTTC. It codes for CASSSPIGTEGEQYF.